The 19 T cell receptor beta chains given below trace back to one sample, sequenced in a study of CD8 T cell repertoires and HIV-1 epitope variants. Their target antigens are unknown. Assay: immunoSEQ multiplex PCR; the TCRdb copy retains only in-frame clones and omits some. The table lists roughly 5,800 clones, roughly 70% of them singletons. The sequenced sample was cultured CD8+ T cells derived from PBMCs. The receptors come from a male donor with HIV.

The V gene is TRBV10-3, the J gene TRBJ2-7, with 10 bases lining up with TRBD2. J lost 2 bases, V lost 8 bases, and 3 bases had no gene match. Germline assignment: CDR1 ENHRY and CDR2 SYGVKD. This CDR3 has 13 amino acids. This CDR3 reads CAIGTSGAYEQYF. For the CDR3, the DNA is TGTGCCATCGGAACTAGCGGGGCCTACGAGCAGTACTTC.

The chain has TRBV28 and TRBJ2-6; no clear D. Germline V gene data show CDR1 as MDHEN and CDR2 as SYDVKM. The CDR3 loop spans 15 amino acids. Trimming pared 5 bases from V and 0 bases from J, leaving 8 bases between. The CDR3 here is CASSLGSSGANVLTF. The CDR3 nucleotides read TGTGCCAGCAGTCTCGGCAGCTCTGGGGCCAACGTCCTGACTTTC.

The chain recombines TRBV18 with TRBJ2-3; 15 nucleotides agree with TRBD2. Germline CDR1 and CDR2: KGHSH and LQKENI. V lost 3 bases to trimming and J lost 0 bases; unmatched junction nucleotides: 4. The CDR3 runs 18 residues. CDR3 region: CASSPGTSGRTSTDTQYF. The CDR3 DNA reads as TGTGCCAGCTCACCCGGGACTAGCGGGAGGACTAGCACAGATACGCAGTATTTT. Based on the CDR3 plus reference TRBV18 and TRBJ2-3, the full variable domain is NAGVMQNPRHLVRRRGQEARLRCSPMKGHSHVYWYRQLPEEGLKFMVYLQKENIIDESGMPKERFSAEFPKEGPSILRIQQVVRGDSAAYFCASSPGTSGRTSTDTQYFGPGTRLTVL.

The chain links TRBV28 to TRBJ2-5, with 14 bases lining up with TRBD2. Germline V gives CDR1 MDHEN, CDR2 SYDVKM. The CDR3 totals 19 residues. V gave up 6 bases and J gave up 6 bases; unmatched junction bases: 18. The CDR3 here is CASRRTGGGTSGRGKTQYF. The CDR3 nucleotides read TGTGCCAGCAGACGAACAGGGGGGGGGACTAGCGGGAGAGGGAAGACCCAGTACTTC.

J is TRBJ1-6 and V is TRBV18, with D unresolved. The CDR3 loop spans 19 amino acids. Trimming removed 3 bases at V and 0 bases at J, with 18 bases between. Germline V gene sequence: CDR1 KGHSH, CDR2 LQKENI. Here the CDR3 DNA reads TGTGCCAGCTCACCGCTATGGGATGATTCAGGCTCCTATAATTCACCCCTCCACTTT. Translating it yields CASSPLWDDSGSYNSPLHF.

The chain has TRBV6-5 and TRBJ1-1; D perhaps matches TRBD1 (6 bases). The CDR3 runs to 15 residues. The ends were cut back, 0 bases at V and 4 bases at J, with 12 bases in the middle. The germline V gene has CDR1 MNHEY and CDR2 SVGAGI. This CDR3 reads CASSYSSRGRTEAFF. The CDR3 nucleotides read TGTGCCAGCAGTTACTCGAGCAGGGGCCGCACTGAAGCTTTCTTT.

CDR3 amino acids: CASNEGANYGYTF. In nucleotides, the CDR3 is TGTGCCAGCAATGAGGGGGCCAACTATGGCTACACCTTC. This sequence joins TRBV28 and TRBJ1-2; 7 bases map to TRBD1. V lost 7 bases and J lost 2; bases outside the gene matches: 4. The CDR3 loop spans 13 amino acids. Germline V gene sequence: CDR1 MDHEN, CDR2 SYDVKM.

This clone has more than one count but fewer than ten. This chain uses TRBV7-2 with TRBJ2-3; 16 nucleotides align to TRBD2. J was trimmed by 2 bases and V by 3 bases; bases with no gene match: 2. The CDR3 totals 17 residues. Germline CDR1 SGHTA, CDR2 FQGNSA. This chain's CDR3 is CASSLGLAGGPTDTQYF. In nucleotides, the CDR3 is TGTGCCAGCAGCTTGGGACTAGCGGGAGGGCCCACAGATACGCAGTATTTT.

The rearrangement links TRBV2 to TRBJ2-3; 10 nucleotides line up with TRBD2. V dropped 5 bases and J dropped 5; count of bases not matched to a gene: 4. CDR1 is SNHLY, CDR2 FYNNEI, per germline. The CDR3 loop spans 14 amino acids. CDR3 DNA: TGTGCCAGCAGTCCGGGACTAGCGAGAGATACGCAGTATTTT. This sequence encodes CASSPGLARDTQYF.

The rearrangement uses TRBV4-3 and TRBJ2-4; D perhaps matches TRBD2 (6 bases). The CDR3 length is 20 residues. V dropped 0 bases and J dropped 9 bases, with 30 bases sitting between them. The germline V gene encodes CDR1 LGHNA and CDR2 YSLEER. The CDR3 nucleotides are TGCGCCAGCAGCCAAGATAAAACGATTCGTAGCGGAGATTACTGGAGCATTCAGTACTTC. Translation gives CASSQDKTIRSGDYWSIQYF.

In this sample, this clone turned up a few times. The chain couples TRBV18 to TRBJ2-7; TRBD1 aligns across 11 bases. With V trimmed by 3 bases and J by 5 bases, 3 bases remained unmatched. The CDR3 runs to 14 residues. From germline, CDR1 is KGHSH and CDR2 LQKENI. In DNA form, the CDR3 reads TGTGCCAGCTCACCTGGACAGGGGGCAAACGAGCAGTACTTC. Translated: CASSPGQGANEQYF.

The V gene is TRBV10-3, the J gene TRBJ2-3; weak D call: TRBD2 (5 bases). V was cut by 0 bases and J by 3 bases, with 7 bases left in between. The length of the CDR3 is 14 residues. The germline V gene has CDR1 ENHRY and CDR2 SYGVKD. The CDR3 DNA reads TGTGCCATCAGTGAGTCCGGCGGGACAGATACGCAGTATTTT. Translation gives CAISESGGTDTQYF.

The J gene is TRBJ2-5, the V gene TRBV6-6; D not certain. The V end lost 5 bases, the J end lost 0 bases, and 10 bases lay between the germline ends. Germline V gives CDR1 MNHNY, CDR2 SVGAGI (reference sequence). This CDR3 region has 14 residues. The CDR3 DNA is TGTGCCAGCAGTCCCGACGGTTACCAAGAGACCCAGTACTTC. This encodes CASSPDGYQETQYF.

J is TRBJ2-3 and V is TRBV7-3, with 8 bases that match TRBD2. Germline assignment: CDR1 SGHTA and CDR2 FQGTGA. J lost 3 bases, V lost 5 bases, and 10 bases had no gene match. The CDR3 covers 16 residues. CDR3 in DNA: TGTGCCAGCAGCCCCATTCGGGGGGGCCGAACAGATACGCAGTATTTT. Translated: CASSPIRGGRTDTQYF.

This clone was counted once. The CDR3 DNA reads as TGTGCCAGCAGCTTACGAGCGGGCGAGCAGTACTTC. It is translated as CASSLRAGEQYF. This chain uses TRBV5-6 with TRBJ2-7; the D gene is possibly TRBD2 (6 bases). Trimming left V 2 bases short and J 6 bases short, with 9 bases between. This CDR3 is 12 amino acids long. Germline V CDR1 and CDR2: SGHDT, YYEEEE.

The chain has TRBV5-4 and TRBJ2-7, with TRBD1 identical over 7 bases. The trim removed 6 bases at V and 6 bases at J, leaving 12 bases unmatched. Germline values: CDR1 SGHNT, CDR2 YYREEE (reference sequence). CDR3 length: 14 amino acids. The CDR3 loop is CASIDDRVVAEQYF. The CDR3 coding sequence is TGTGCCAGCATCGATGACAGGGTTGTCGCCGAGCAGTACTTC.

V gene TRBV28 combines with J gene TRBJ2-1; 12 positions match TRBD2. This CDR3 is 16 amino acids long. The junction had 9 bases not matched to a gene; V was cut back by 6 bases and J by 6 bases. Germline CDR1 reads MDHEN; CDR2 reads SYDVKM. The chain's CDR3 is CASSPGTSGWLNEQFF. The CDR3 coding sequence is TGTGCCAGCAGCCCCGGGACTAGCGGGTGGCTCAATGAGCAGTTCTTC.

The V call is TRBV27, the J call TRBJ2-5; TRBD2 agrees at 7 bases. CDR3 length: 15 amino acids. With 5 bases clipped from V and 4 bases from J, the junction kept 10 bases outside the gene matches. The V gene's germline CDR1 is MNHEY and CDR2 SMNVEV (reference sequence). CDR3 in DNA: TGTGCCAGCAGTCCCGGGACTACGACTGGAGAGACCCAGTACTTC. Its protein product is CASSPGTTTGETQYF.

The J gene is TRBJ1-1, the V gene TRBV5-4; 7 bases align to TRBD1. Germline CDR1 SGHNT, CDR2 YYREEE (reference sequence). J was trimmed by 4 bases and V by 4 bases; bases with no gene match: 4. The CDR3 has 13 residues. The CDR3 spells CASSQQGGTEAFF. The DNA of the CDR3 is TGTGCCAGCAGCCAGCAGGGGGGCACTGAAGCTTTCTTT.